This paragraph reports one T cell receptor (beta chain). Antigen specificity is unknown. Tens of thousands of T cell genomes, or approximately 190 ng DNA, went into the sorted-subset replicate PCRs. Some clones are missing from TCRdb's copy, which holds only in-frame ones; the method was immunoSEQ multiplex PCR. Among roughly 700,000 clones listed, less than 85% were seen once. The entry originates in a study of shared clonotypes between healthy human individuals. Study outcomes and limitations: Donor clonotype sharing was expected to depend on sequencing depth. Among a few donors, about 5% of naive CD4 clonotypes were found in common. The researchers took only blood, and tissue repertoires probably look different.

The V end lost 7 bases, the J end lost 3 bases, and 18 bases lay between the germline ends. CDR3 length equals 16 residues. Per the germline V gene, CDR1 is MDHEN and CDR2 is SYDVKM. The sequence derives from a woman aged 25 to 39 in good health. The chain couples TRBV28 to TRBJ1-4, with D possibly matching TRBD1 (6 bases). Sequenced material: memory CD4+ T cells sorted from blood. The subset was: CD45RA-negative fraction. CDR3: CASIPMARGPNEKLFF. CDR3 DNA: TGTGCCAGCATTCCAATGGCCAGGGGACCTAATGAAAAACTGTTTTTT.